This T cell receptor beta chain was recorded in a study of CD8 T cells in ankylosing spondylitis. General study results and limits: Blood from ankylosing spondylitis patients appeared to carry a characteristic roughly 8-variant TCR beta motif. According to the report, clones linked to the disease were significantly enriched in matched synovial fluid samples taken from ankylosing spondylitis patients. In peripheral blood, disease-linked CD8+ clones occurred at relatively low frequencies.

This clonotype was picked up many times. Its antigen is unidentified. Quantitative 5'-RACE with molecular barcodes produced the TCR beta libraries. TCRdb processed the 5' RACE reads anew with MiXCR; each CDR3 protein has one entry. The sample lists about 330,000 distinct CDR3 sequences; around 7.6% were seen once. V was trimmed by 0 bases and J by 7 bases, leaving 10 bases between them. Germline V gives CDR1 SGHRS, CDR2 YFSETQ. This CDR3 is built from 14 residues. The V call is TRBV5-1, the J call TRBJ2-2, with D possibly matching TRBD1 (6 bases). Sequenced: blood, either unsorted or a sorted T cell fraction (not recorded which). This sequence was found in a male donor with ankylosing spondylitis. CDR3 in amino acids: CASSLEGTSGELFF. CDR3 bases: TGCGCCAGCAGCTTGGAAGGGACAAGCGGGGAGCTGTTTTTT. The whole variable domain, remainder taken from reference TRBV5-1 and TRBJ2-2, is KAGVTQTPRYLIKTRGQQVTLSCSPISGHRSVSWYQQTPGQGLQFLFEYFSETQRNKGNFPGRFSGRQFSNSRSEMNVSTLELGDSALYLCASSLEGTSGELFFGEGSRLTVL.